This T cell receptor (beta chain) was sequenced in a study of T cell responses to AZD1222 COVID-19 vaccine. Overall study: Second-dose intervals of approximately 4 or approximately 12 weeks were pooled.

Study observations and caveats: Repertoires were sampled only after the peak T cell response. When two AZD1222 doses had been given, Spike-specific TCR breadth and depth rose. Females outnumbered males among donors, who were mostly white British; clonal diversity was possibly underestimated.

Assay: immunoSEQ multiplex PCR; the TCRdb copy retains only in-frame clones and omits some. The sample includes more than 95,000 clones, 88% of them seen just once. The germline CDR1 and CDR2 sequences are LGHNA and YNFKEQ. This CDR3 has 12 amino acids. Trimming stripped 2 bases from V and 6 bases from J, with 6 bases between. As regards this clone: The antigen remains undetermined.

The receptor was isolated from an adult in good health. The V gene is TRBV4-2, the J gene TRBJ2-3; D uncertain. The sample in question was peripheral blood, obtained on day 0 of AZD1222 vaccination. The CDR3 sequence is CASSQNGDTQYF. Written as DNA, the CDR3 is TGTGCCAGCAGCCAAAACGGGGATACGCAGTATTTT.